This T cell receptor beta chain emerged from a study of post-analysis software for immune sequencing data. Study-wide context: Included among the disease courses, which were recorded for the cohort, were relapsing-remitting, secondary progressive and progressive-relapsing multiple sclerosis. Whole-study results and caveats: There were a handful of TRBV segments more frequent in patients than controls, and TRBV5-6, TRBV5-1 and TRBV20-1 were among them. Relative to controls, patients with multiple sclerosis showed significantly lower normalized Chao1 diversity. Clustering by F measure revealed strong co-clustering among samples prepared together in one batch.

The CDR3 is 15 amino acids. CDR1 is SGHDT, CDR2 YYEEEE, per germline. The V end was cut by 0 bases, the J end by 4 bases, with 11 bases between. Unique molecular identifiers had been added to the TCR beta cDNA libraries. About 500,000 cDNA molecules were obtained per 1 to 10 million input T cells. TCRdb re-derived calls from the PCR reads in MiXCR, one entry per CDR3 protein. The sample includes about 460,000 distinct CDR3 sequences, 45% of them seen just once. A word on this clonotype: Its antigen is undetermined.

This TCR was sampled from a girl under 18 with multiple sclerosis. Sequencing used blood. V usage is TRBV5-6 and J usage is TRBJ2-1; D unresolved. The CDR3 loop reads CASSLGPANYNEQFF. The CDR3 coding sequence is TGTGCCAGCAGCTTGGGACCGGCGAATTACAATGAGCAGTTCTTC.